Included here is one T cell receptor (beta chain) sequence, with context. Measured with immunoSEQ multiplex PCR; TCRdb has only the in-frame clones, and not every one. The sample carries about 250,000 clones, 88% recorded once. Germline CDR1 and CDR2: SEHNR and FQNEAQ (reference sequence). The CDR3 has 13 amino acids. The V end was cut by 1 base, the J end by 3 bases, with 7 bases between. The data stem from a study of blood T cell repertoires in COVID-19. The sample consisted of PBMCs or T cells enriched from blood (not recorded which). The V and J genes are TRBV7-9 and TRBJ2-7; no clear D gene. The source is a woman between 50 and 59 years old who had recovered from COVID-19. CDR3 loop: CASSLDGVYEQYF. CDR3 DNA sequence: TGTGCCAGCAGCTTAGACGGAGTCTACGAGCAGTACTTC.